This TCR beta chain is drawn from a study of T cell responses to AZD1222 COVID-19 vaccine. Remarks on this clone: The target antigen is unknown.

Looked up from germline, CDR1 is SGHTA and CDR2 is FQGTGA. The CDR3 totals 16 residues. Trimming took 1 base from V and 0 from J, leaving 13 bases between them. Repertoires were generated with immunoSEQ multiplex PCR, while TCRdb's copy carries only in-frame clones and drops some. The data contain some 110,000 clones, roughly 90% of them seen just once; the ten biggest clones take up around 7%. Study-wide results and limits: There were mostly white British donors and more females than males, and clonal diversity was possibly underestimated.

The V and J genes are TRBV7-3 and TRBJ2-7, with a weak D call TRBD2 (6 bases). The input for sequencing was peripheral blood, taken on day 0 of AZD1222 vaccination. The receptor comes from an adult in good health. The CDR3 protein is CASSLSPAAGSYEQYF. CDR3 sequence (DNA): TGTGCCAGCAGCTTAAGTCCCGCAGCGGGCTCCTACGAGCAGTACTTC. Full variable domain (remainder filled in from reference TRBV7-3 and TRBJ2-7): GAGVSQTPSNKVTEKGKYVELRCDPISGHTALYWYRQSLGQGPEFLIYFQGTGAADDSGLPNDRFFAVRPEGSVSTLKIQRTERGDSAVYLCASSLSPAAGSYEQYFGPGTRLTVT.